The clone carrying this T cell receptor (beta chain) has more than one count but fewer than ten. This entry is derived from a study of blood T cell repertoires in COVID-19. Study-level background: The United States, Italy and Spain provided the acute and convalescent COVID-19 samples. T cells, B-cell-depleted T cells, or PBMCs supplied cDNA or gDNA.

Germline CDR1 and CDR2: SGHTA and FQGNSA. The trim removed 5 bases at V and 10 bases at J, leaving 16 bases unmatched. The CDR3 runs to 17 residues. Original data processing: Quantification of nucleated cells was approximated via reference gene primer amplification. The repertoire was sequenced with immunoSEQ multiplex PCR; TCRdb's copy has only in-frame clones and lacks some. That table is the source of V, J and clone size, and D and trimming were worked out from the DNA. The table has roughly 330,000 clones, about 86% seen once. This sequence originates from a woman in her 50s with acute or convalescent COVID-19. What was sequenced was peripheral blood. The chain employs TRBV7-2 and TRBJ1-4, with 10 bases lining up with TRBD1. Written as DNA, the CDR3 is TGTGCCAGCAGCCCTCCCTTTGCCGGGACAGGGGAAGGAAAACTGTTTTTT. Its translation: CASSPPFAGTGEGKLFF.